Included here is one TCR beta chain sequence, with context. The entry originates in a study of blood T cells in healthy people across ages. Study in general: Using template switching, researchers captured about one barcoded beta molecule for each two T cells.

A J-beta primer mix and a sample-barcoded 5' primer were used in a second PCR of roughly 6 to 11 cycles. A template-switch adaptor with 12 random nucleotides tagged each cDNA molecule. TCRdb analysed the 5' RACE reads with MiXCR anew, one entry per CDR3 protein. The repertoire holds hundreds of thousands of distinct CDR3 sequences, with about 21% as singletons. Total RNA extracted from each sample amounted to at least 6 micrograms. Germline loops: CDR1 SGHTA, CDR2 FQGNSA. The CDR3 is 16 residues long. With 1 base removed from V and 0 bases from J, the gap between germline ends came to 9 bases. The source material was blood. The V and J genes are TRBV7-2 and TRBJ2-2; no clear D gene. The receptor's source is a man aged 65 to 79 in good health. This CDR3 is CASSLEWISNTGELFF. DNA of the CDR3: TGTGCCAGCAGCTTAGAGTGGATCTCGAACACCGGGGAGCTGTTTTTT.